This T cell receptor (beta chain) was recorded in a study of CD8 T cells in ankylosing spondylitis. TCRdb reprocessed the 5' RACE reads with MiXCR, giving one entry per CDR3 protein. The sample includes a few hundred thousand distinct CDR3 sequences, around 21% of them seen just once. This clonotype was counted at least ten times. Antigen specificity is unknown. The germline V gene has CDR1 SGHTA and CDR2 FQGNSA. There are 13 residues in the CDR3. V was pared by 3 bases and J by 8 bases, with 12 bases between. Whole-study findings and limits: The clones that were linked to disease were reported to be significantly enriched in matched synovial fluid samples from ankylosing spondylitis patients. Blood from ankylosing spondylitis patients appeared to carry a characteristic roughly 8-variant TCR beta motif.

The rearrangement links TRBV7-2 to TRBJ2-3; the D is unclear. The sequence was obtained from a female donor with ankylosing spondylitis or in good health (not recorded which). Sequencing was carried out using blood, either unsorted or a sorted T cell fraction (not recorded which). This CDR3 is CASSFDQSRTQYF. CDR3 coding DNA: TGTGCCAGCAGCTTCGACCAGTCCCGTACGCAGTATTTT.